This TCR beta chain comes out of a study of blood T cell repertoires in COVID-19. Study-wide background: From the United States, Italy and Spain came samples of acute and convalescent COVID-19.

Methods used by the authors: Amplifying reference gene primers gave estimates of nucleated cell counts. Only in-frame clones appear in the TCRdb table, and some are missing; sequencing was by immunoSEQ multiplex PCR. V and J calls and clone size follow that table, whereas D and trimming were derived from the DNA. The sample contains about 430,000 clones, roughly 84% of which appear only once. This clone was observed once. CDR3 length: 13 residues. The germline V and J ends were trimmed by 4 bases and 7 bases, with 13 bases remaining between them. This rearrangement joins TRBV12-3 or TRBV12-4 to TRBJ2-5, with D perhaps TRBD2 (7 bases). This sequence was found in a woman aged 18 to 35 who had been exposed to COVID-19. Material for sequencing was PBMCs or T cells enriched from blood (not recorded which). CDR3 amino acids: CASSSGGRGTQYF. The CDR3 region has the DNA TGTGCCAGCAGTTCGGGGGGCCGGGGGACCCAGTACTTC.